The 10 T cell receptor beta chains below come from one sample, sequenced in a study of blood T cell repertoires in COVID-19. The assay was immunoSEQ multiplex PCR, and TCRdb's table has in-frame clones only and misses some. In the table there are approximately 210,000 clones, roughly four fifths of which are singletons. Sequenced: peripheral blood. The source is a woman between 40 and 55 years old with acute or convalescent COVID-19.

Concerning this clone: Relative to the germline gene, one junction end is altered; a read error may explain this. This sequence joins TRBV19 and TRBJ1-1, with D hard to call. Germline CDR1 reads LNHDA; CDR2 reads SQIVND (reference sequence). The CDR3 loop spans 14 amino acids. Here the CDR3 reads CASSTSTQNAEAFF. CDR3 bases: TGTGCCAGTAGTACCTCGACACAGAACGCTGAAGCTTTCTTT.

The CDR3 loop is CASNPGDSFKSEQYF. CDR3 sequence (DNA): TGTGCCAGCAACCCCGGTGACTCCTTCAAGTCCGAGCAGTACTTC. This chain joins TRBV6-4 and TRBJ2-7; D is undetermined. V lost 7 bases and J 6 bases, leaving 22 bases between the germline ends. CDR3 size: 15 residues. CDR1 and CDR2 (germline): MRHNA, SNTAGT.

V usage is TRBV27 and J usage is TRBJ1-2, with 8 bases aligning to TRBD1. The CDR3 totals 15 residues. V shed 8 bases and J 6 bases; nucleotides not matched to a gene: 14. Looked up from germline, CDR1 is MNHEY and CDR2 is SMNVEV (reference sequence). CDR3 loop: CASRSSGQGRDGYTF. In DNA form, the CDR3 reads TGTGCCAGCCGATCTTCCGGACAGGGCCGGGATGGCTACACCTTC.

The chain joins TRBV5-6 to TRBJ2-5; tentative D call: TRBD2 (6 bases). Trimming took off 4 bases at V and 5 bases at J, with 21 bases between the two ends. Germline CDR1 SGHDT, CDR2 YYEEEE. The length of the CDR3 is 16 residues. The CDR3 here is CASSPQRGSGGETQYF. DNA of the CDR3: TGTGCCAGCAGCCCGCAAAGGGGTAGCGGAGGGGAGACCCAGTACTTC. The whole variable domain, remainder taken from reference TRBV5-6 and TRBJ2-5, is DAGVTQSPTHLIKTRGQQVTLRCSPKSGHDTVSWYQQALGQGPQFIFQYYEEEERQRGNFPDRFSGHQFPNYSSELNVNALLLGDSALYLCASSPQRGSGGETQYFGPGTRLLVL.

This clone has more than one count but fewer than ten. The chain has TRBV15 and TRBJ2-7, with TRBD2 identical over 12 bases. The V and J ends lost 5 bases and 0 bases, in that order; junction bases with no gene match: 5. CDR1 LNHNV and CDR2 YYDKDF come from the germline V gene (reference sequence). The length of the CDR3 is 16 residues. For the CDR3, the DNA is TGTGCCACCAGCGCCCGGACTAGCGGGGACTCCTACGAGCAGTACTTC. This gives the protein CATSARTSGDSYEQYF.

The chain combines TRBV19 with TRBJ1-1; 8 nucleotides align to TRBD1. Per the germline V gene, CDR1 is LNHDA and CDR2 is SQIVND (reference sequence). The CDR3 totals 14 residues. The ends lost 0 bases at V and 6 bases at J; junction bases unmatched: 3. This CDR3 reads CASSIDGRGPEAFF. The CDR3 nucleotides read TGTGCCAGTAGTATAGATGGCAGGGGGCCTGAAGCTTTCTTT.

The V and J genes are TRBV2 and TRBJ1-6, with 7 bases that match TRBD1. This CDR3 contains 15 residues. Trimming at V came to 6 bases and at J to 7 bases, leaving 9 bases not matched to a gene. Germline-derived CDR1 and CDR2 are SNHLY and FYNNEI. CDR3 DNA: TGTGCCAGCAGCACGACAGGGTCGGGGAATTCACCCCTCCACTTT. It encodes CASSTTGSGNSPLHF. The variable domain in full, completed from reference TRBV2 and TRBJ1-6, reads EPEVTQTPSHQVTQMGQEVILRCVPISNHLYFYWYRQILGQKVEFLVSFYNNEISEKSEIFDDQFSVERPDGSNFTLKIRSTKLEDSAMYFCASSTTGSGNSPLHFGNGTRLTVT.

This clone was recorded a few times. The chain has TRBV6-2 or TRBV6-3 and TRBJ2-1; D unresolved. V shed 5 bases and J shed 4 bases, with 15 bases lying between them. The CDR3 extends over 15 amino acids. Germline-derived CDR1 and CDR2 are MNHEY and SVGEGT. DNA of the CDR3: TGTGCCAGCAGTCTACTTTCCTCCGAATACAATGAGCAGTTCTTC. This codes for CASSLLSSEYNEQFF.

This rearrangement joins TRBV4-1 to TRBJ1-2; perhaps TRBD1 as D (6 bases). The CDR3 spans 14 residues. The V gene's germline CDR1 is MGHRA and CDR2 YSYEKL. Trimming took off 1 base at V and 6 bases at J, with 12 bases between the two ends. CDR3 region: CASSQAWGRDGYTF. Here the CDR3 DNA reads TGCGCCAGCAGCCAAGCCTGGGGGCGAGATGGCTACACCTTC.

The chain is built from TRBV19 and TRBJ1-1, with TRBD1 as a possible D gene (6 bases). Germline V gene sequence: CDR1 LNHDA, CDR2 SQIVND (reference sequence). The CDR3 length is 14 residues. Trimming shortened V by 6 bases and J by 5 bases, and 16 bases separated the two germline ends. The CDR3 protein is CASSGGYTGTEAFF. The CDR3 DNA follows: TGTGCCAGTAGCGGTGGGTACACAGGGACTGAAGCTTTCTTT.